This T cell receptor beta chain was captured in a study of cytomegalovirus exposure and HLA in healthy donors. PCR used 60 Vbeta primers and 13 Jbeta primers. Assay: immunoSEQ multiplex PCR; the TCRdb copy retains only in-frame clones and omits some. This table has 100,000 to 150,000 clones, approximately 73% appearing once. The length of the CDR3 is 15 residues. Germline V CDR1 and CDR2: WSHSY, SAAADI. The V and J ends lost 2 bases and 1 base respectively, with 9 bases between them. This clone was seen more than once but under ten times. The TCR comes from a man in his fifties or sixties in good health and CMV-seropositive. The gene calls are TRBV10-2 and TRBJ2-1; TRBD2 might be the D (6 bases). The sample comprised PBMCs. In nucleotides, the CDR3 is TGCGCCAGCAGTGAGAGGAGGGGATCCTACAATGAGCAGTTCTTC. Its translation: CASSERRGSYNEQFF.